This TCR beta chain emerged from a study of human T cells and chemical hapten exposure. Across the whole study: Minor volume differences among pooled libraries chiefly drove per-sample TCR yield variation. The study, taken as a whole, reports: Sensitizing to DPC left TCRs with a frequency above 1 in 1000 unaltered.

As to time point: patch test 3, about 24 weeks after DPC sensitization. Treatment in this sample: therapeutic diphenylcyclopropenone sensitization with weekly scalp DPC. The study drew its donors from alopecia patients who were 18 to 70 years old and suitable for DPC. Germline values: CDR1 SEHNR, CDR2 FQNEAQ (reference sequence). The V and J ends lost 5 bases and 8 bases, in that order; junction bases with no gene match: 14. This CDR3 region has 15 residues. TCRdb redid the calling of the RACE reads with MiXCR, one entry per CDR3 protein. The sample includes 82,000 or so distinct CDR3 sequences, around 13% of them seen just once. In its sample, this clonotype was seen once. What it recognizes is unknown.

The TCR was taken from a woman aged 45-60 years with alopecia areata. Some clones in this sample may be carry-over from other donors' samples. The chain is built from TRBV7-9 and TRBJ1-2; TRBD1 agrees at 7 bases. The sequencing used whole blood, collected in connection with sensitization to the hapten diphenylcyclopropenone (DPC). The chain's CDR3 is CASSPGGQSPGGYTF. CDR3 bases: TGTGCCAGCAGCCCCGGGGGACAGAGTCCGGGGGGCTACACCTTC.